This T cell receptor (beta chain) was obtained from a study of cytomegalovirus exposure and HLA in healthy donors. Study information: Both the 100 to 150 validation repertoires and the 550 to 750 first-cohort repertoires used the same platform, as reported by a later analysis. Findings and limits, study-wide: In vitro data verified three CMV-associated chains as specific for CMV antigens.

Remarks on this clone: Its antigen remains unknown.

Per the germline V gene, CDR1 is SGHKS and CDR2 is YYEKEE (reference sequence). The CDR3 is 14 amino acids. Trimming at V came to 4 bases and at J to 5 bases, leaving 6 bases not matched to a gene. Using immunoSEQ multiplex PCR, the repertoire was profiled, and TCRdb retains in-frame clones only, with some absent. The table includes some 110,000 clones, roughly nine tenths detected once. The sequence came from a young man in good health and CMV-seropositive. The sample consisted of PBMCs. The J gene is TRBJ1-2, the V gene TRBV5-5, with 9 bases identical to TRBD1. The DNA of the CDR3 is TGTGCCAGCAGCACGGGGACAGGGTTATATGGCTACACCTTC. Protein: CASSTGTGLYGYTF.